One and the same sample provided the 18 T cell receptor beta chains below, sequenced in a study of shared clonotypes between healthy human individuals. Assay used: immunoSEQ multiplex PCR; TCRdb lists only in-frame clones, some missing. In the table there are a few million clones, 85% to 95% of which are singletons. The sample taken for sequencing was naive CD4+ T cells from PBMCs. Regarding subset: CD45RA+ positively selected. The receptors shown here come from a man aged 18 to 30 in good health. Some clones in this sample may be carry-over from other donors' samples.

The chain has TRBV7-8 and TRBJ1-2; D gene ambiguous. This CDR3 is 12 amino acids long. V lost 4 bases and J 7 bases, leaving 10 bases between the germline ends. Germline lookup yields CDR1 SGHVS and CDR2 FQNEAQ. The CDR3 sequence is CASSSLVGGYTF. The CDR3 DNA reads as TGTGCCAGCAGCTCCCTTGTGGGTGGCTACACCTTC.

CDR3 sequence (DNA): TGTGCCAGCAGCTTATTTAGGCAGGGAGGCAGTGGCTACACCTTC. Amino acids: CASSLFRQGGSGYTF. The chain employs TRBV7-2 and TRBJ1-2, with D perhaps matching TRBD1 (5 bases). Germline CDR1 SGHTA, CDR2 FQGNSA. The length of the CDR3 is 15 residues. V lost 2 bases and J 7 bases, leaving 17 bases between the germline ends. The entire variable domain, with the rest obtained from reference TRBV7-2 and TRBJ1-2, is as follows: GAGVSQSPSNKVTEKGKDVELRCDPISGHTALYWYRQSLGQGLEFLIYFQGNSAPDKSGLPSDRFSAERTGGSVSTLTIQRTQQEDSAVYLCASSLFRQGGSGYTFGSGTRLTVV.

The J gene is TRBJ2-1, the V gene TRBV5-4; D uncertain. V was pared by 0 bases and J by 1 base, with 8 bases between. The germline gives CDR1 SGHNT, CDR2 YYREEE (reference sequence). The CDR3 is 15 residues long. The CDR3 reads CASSLDVGSYNEQFF. The CDR3 coding sequence is TGTGCCAGCAGCTTGGATGTAGGTTCCTACAATGAGCAGTTCTTC.

The V gene is TRBV5-4, the J gene TRBJ2-6; 9 bases match TRBD2. Germline loops: CDR1 SGHNT, CDR2 YYREEE (reference sequence). The CDR3 totals 17 residues. Losses at the gene ends were 2 bases for V and 0 bases for J; bases not matched to a gene: 3. Here the CDR3 reads CASSFIAGASGANVLTF. The CDR3 region has the DNA TGTGCCAGCAGCTTCATAGCGGGAGCCTCTGGGGCCAACGTCCTGACTTTC.

This sequence joins TRBV4-2 and TRBJ2-7, with D possibly matching TRBD2 (5 bases). This CDR3 comprises 13 residues. Trimming left V 1 base short and J 6 bases short, with 10 bases between. Germline V gene lookup returns CDR1 LGHNA and CDR2 YNFKEQ. CDR3: CASSQGGLSEQYF. CDR3 coding DNA: TGTGCCAGCAGCCAAGGAGGGTTGAGCGAGCAGTACTTC.

This clone was seen a few times. The chain employs TRBV6-1 and TRBJ1-2; 7 bases are a match to TRBD1. Germline CDR1 is MNHNS and CDR2 is SASEGT. J was trimmed by 7 bases and V by 4 bases; bases with no gene match: 3. There are 12 residues in the CDR3. The CDR3 sequence is CASSGRTGGYTF. The CDR3 DNA reads as TGTGCCAGCAGTGGCCGGACAGGTGGCTACACCTTC.

The rearrangement uses TRBV28 and TRBJ1-1; D gene unclear. This CDR3 has 15 residues. Germline values: CDR1 MDHEN, CDR2 SYDVKM. Trimming took off 5 bases at V and 5 bases at J, with 18 bases between the two ends. The CDR3 DNA follows: TGTGCCAGCAGTGTCCCTGGTGGCAGAGAAACTGAAGCTTTCTTT. Its protein product is CASSVPGGRETEAFF.

Turning to this clone: Other DNA sequences within the sample encode an identical CDR3. The chain has TRBV18 and TRBJ2-5; no definite D call. CDR1 is KGHSH, CDR2 LQKENI, per germline. The CDR3 loop spans 13 amino acids. V dropped 3 bases and J dropped 0 bases, with 5 bases sitting between them. The CDR3 protein is CASSPDYQETQYF. Here the CDR3 DNA reads TGTGCCAGCTCACCCGATTACCAAGAGACCCAGTACTTC.

With respect to this clone: Other DNA sequences in the same sample also yield this CDR3. The chain employs TRBV18 and TRBJ2-3; D is possibly TRBD1 (5 bases). V lost 3 bases and J lost 2, with 9 bases in between. This CDR3 spans 14 amino acids. In germline, CDR1 is KGHSH, CDR2 LQKENI. The CDR3 DNA follows: TGTGCCAGCTCACCGACAGATTCCACAGATACGCAGTATTTT. It encodes CASSPTDSTDTQYF.

The rearrangement joins TRBV28 to TRBJ2-3; D possibly uses TRBD1 or TRBD2 (6 bases each). CDR1 and CDR2 from the germline V gene are MDHEN and SYDVKM. The length of the CDR3 is 17 residues. V lost 5 bases and J lost 2, with 20 bases in between. CDR3 in amino acids: CASSKGVAGRVTDTQYF. DNA for the CDR3: TGTGCCAGCAGTAAGGGGGTTGCGGGACGGGTCACAGATACGCAGTATTTT.

The chain combines TRBV5-1 with TRBJ2-5, with TRBD1 identical over 9 bases. V trimming: 1 base; J trimming: 5 bases; junction bases outside the gene matches: 9. CDR1 is SGHRS and CDR2 is YFSETQ in the germline V gene. The CDR3 extends over 16 amino acids. The CDR3: CASSLTQGAPGETQYF. The CDR3 bases are TGCGCCAGCAGCTTGACACAGGGGGCCCCAGGGGAGACCCAGTACTTC. The full variable domain, with the rest looked up from reference TRBV5-1 and TRBJ2-5, is KAGVTQTPRYLIKTRGQQVTLSCSPISGHRSVSWYQQTPGQGLQFLFEYFSETQRNKGNFPGRFSGRQFSNSRSEMNVSTLELGDSALYLCASSLTQGAPGETQYFGPGTRLLVL.

The rearrangement links TRBV28 to TRBJ2-7; D is possibly TRBD2 (5 bases). The CDR3 length is 14 residues. CDR1 and CDR2 (germline): MDHEN, SYDVKM. Trimming shortened V by 7 bases and J by 2 bases, and 15 bases separated the two germline ends. For the CDR3, the DNA is TGTGCCAGCATCAACGCGGACTTCCCCTACGAGCAGTACTTC. Translated, it gives CASINADFPYEQYF.

The chain has TRBV6-5 and TRBJ2-7; TRBD2 matches 9 bases. Germline assignment: CDR1 MNHEY and CDR2 SVGAGI. J lost 6 bases, V lost 2 bases, and 8 bases had no gene match. This CDR3 is 15 amino acids long. The CDR3 here is CASSYGLAGVAEQYF. CDR3 nucleotide sequence: TGTGCCAGCAGTTACGGGTTAGCGGGAGTCGCCGAGCAGTACTTC.

CDR3 region: CASSLPGLAGPEQYF. The CDR3, as DNA: TGTGCCAGCAGTTTGCCGGGGCTAGCGGGTCCCGAGCAGTACTTC. The genes are TRBV28 and TRBJ2-7, with TRBD2 matching 8 bases. The V and J ends lost 3 bases and 6 bases, in that order; junction bases with no gene match: 10. The length of the CDR3 is 15 residues. CDR1 is MDHEN and CDR2 is SYDVKM in the germline V gene. Based on the CDR3 plus reference TRBV28 and TRBJ2-7, the full variable domain is DVKVTQSSRYLVKRTGEKVFLECVQDMDHENMFWYRQDPGLGLRLIYFSYDVKMKEKGDIPEGYSVSREKKERFSLILESASTNQTSMYLCASSLPGLAGPEQYFGPGTRLTVT.

This chain uses TRBV18 with TRBJ1-3; TRBD1 is a possible D gene (6 bases). Trimming took off 4 bases at V and 10 bases at J, with 17 bases between the two ends. The CDR3 spans 14 residues. Germline lookup yields CDR1 KGHSH and CDR2 LQKENI. The DNA of the CDR3 is TGTGCCAGCTCACTCGGACAGACTCGAGAGACCATATATTTT. Its protein product is CASSLGQTRETIYF.

A note on this clone: This sample also contains other DNA sequences that code for the same CDR3. This chain uses TRBV30 with TRBJ1-3; no clear D. The germline V gene encodes CDR1 GTSNPN and CDR2 SVGIG (reference sequence). The CDR3 consists of 11 residues. The V end lost 4 bases, the J end lost 1 base, and 2 bases lay between the germline ends. CDR3 in amino acids: CAWNSGNTIYF. The CDR3 DNA reads as TGTGCCTGGAATTCTGGAAACACCATATATTTT.

This chain joins TRBV6-6 and TRBJ2-5, with TRBD2 matching over 7 bases. From germline, CDR1 is MNHNY and CDR2 SVGAGI (reference sequence). The junction had 13 bases not matched to a gene; V was cut back by 6 bases and J by 6 bases. There are 15 residues in the CDR3. The CDR3 DNA reads as TGTGCCAGCAGCGACGCGGCGGGAGTAGTAAAGACCCAGTACTTC. Its protein product is CASSDAAGVVKTQYF.

The chain employs TRBV6-1 and TRBJ1-5, with D perhaps TRBD1 (5 bases). V was clipped by 8 bases and J by 4 bases, with 9 bases between them. Germline V gene sequence: CDR1 MNHNS, CDR2 SASEGT. The CDR3 loop spans 12 amino acids. The CDR3 nucleotides read TGTGCCAGCCGGTGGGGGAATCAGCCCCAGCATTTT. It is translated as CASRWGNQPQHF.